This passage covers 19 T cell receptor beta chains from one sample sequenced in a study of human T cells and chemical hapten exposure. MiXCR, run by TCRdb on the RACE reads, gives a single entry per CDR3 protein. Of about 30,000 distinct CDR3 sequences listed, nearly 6% are singletons. Described time point: patch test 3, about 24 weeks after DPC sensitization. Documented treatment: therapeutic diphenylcyclopropenone sensitization with weekly scalp DPC. Sequenced material: whole blood, taken in connection with sensitization to the hapten diphenylcyclopropenone (DPC). These receptors all come from a man aged 25 to 40 with alopecia areata. Some clones in this sample may be carry-over from other donors' samples.

This clonotype occurred many times. This chain uses TRBV6-5 with TRBJ2-7, with D hard to call. This CDR3 spans 13 amino acids. CDR1 is MNHEY and CDR2 is SVGAGI in the germline V gene. V was cut by 2 bases and J by 0 bases, with 5 bases left in between. CDR3 region: CASSYRASYEQYF. The CDR3 DNA is TGTGCCAGCAGTTACCGCGCCTCCTACGAGCAGTACTTC.

This clonotype was observed a few times. This chain uses TRBV12-3 or TRBV12-4 with TRBJ2-7, with D possibly matching TRBD2 (6 bases). The V end lost 4 bases, the J end lost 9 bases, and 10 bases lay between the germline ends. The CDR3 has 11 residues. In nucleotides, the CDR3 is TGTGCCAGCAGTTATCAGGGAGGGCAGTACTTC. Translating gives CASSYQGGQYF.

The gene calls are TRBV3-1 and TRBJ1-3; D uncertain. The CDR3 has 16 residues. Germline CDR1 and CDR2: LGHDT and YNNKEL (reference sequence). V gave up 0 bases and J gave up 0 bases, with 9 bases separating them. The CDR3 is CASSQEAGFSGNTIYF. The CDR3 DNA follows: TGTGCCAGCAGCCAAGAAGCCGGTTTCTCTGGAAACACCATATATTTT.

A few counts support this clonotype. The chain recombines TRBV30 with TRBJ1-4; no clear D gene. The germline V gene has CDR1 GTSNPN and CDR2 SVGIG (reference sequence). There are 13 residues in the CDR3. V lost 2 bases to trimming and J lost 6 bases, with 10 bases between them. CDR3 sequence (DNA): TGTGCCTGGAGTTTTGCAGGCGATGAAAAACTGTTTTTT. Protein: CAWSFAGDEKLFF.

This clonotype occurred many times. The rearrangement uses TRBV7-9 and TRBJ2-5, with 14 bases fitting TRBD2. This CDR3 has 17 amino acids. Germline CDR1 is SEHNR and CDR2 is FQNEAQ (reference sequence). With 5 bases clipped from V and 5 bases from J, the junction kept 10 bases outside the gene matches. The CDR3 DNA follows: TGTGCCAGCAGCATAGGACTAGCGGGAGGTTTTACTGAGACCCAGTACTTC. Amino acids: CASSIGLAGGFTETQYF. The full variable domain, its missing parts supplied by reference TRBV7-9 and TRBJ2-5, is DTGVSQNPRHKITKRGQNVTFRCDPISEHNRLYWYRQTLGQGPEFLTYFQNEAQLEKSRLLSDRFSAERPKGSFSTLEIQRTEQGDSAMYLCASSIGLAGGFTETQYFGPGTRLLVL.

This clonotype was picked up many times. V is TRBV5-1 and J is TRBJ1-5; 8 positions agree with TRBD1. Germline lookup yields CDR1 SGHRS and CDR2 YFSETQ. Trimming took 4 bases from V and 4 from J; bases not matched to a gene: 7. This CDR3 has 15 amino acids. DNA for the CDR3: TGCGCCAGCAGCCCTGACGGACAGGGTAATCAGCCCCAGCATTTT. As protein: CASSPDGQGNQPQHF.

This clonotype was detected many times. The genes are TRBV4-1 and TRBJ2-7; D possibly matches TRBD1 or TRBD2 (5 bases each). CDR3 length: 16 amino acids. The V end lost 0 bases, the J end lost 3 bases, and 15 bases lay between the germline ends. Germline V gene sequence: CDR1 MGHRA, CDR2 YSYEKL. The CDR3 region is CASSQDFRDVFYEQYF. CDR3 DNA: TGCGCCAGCAGCCAAGATTTTCGGGACGTATTCTACGAGCAGTACTTC.

This clonotype was detected many times. The rearrangement links TRBV7-9 to TRBJ2-3, with D unclear. CDR3 length: 11 amino acids. Germline V gene lookup returns CDR1 SEHNR and CDR2 FQNEAQ (reference sequence). The V gene lost 5 bases and the J gene lost 1 base, with 1 base spanning the gap. The CDR3 nucleotides are TGTGCCAGCAGCCGCACAGATACGCAGTATTTT. Protein: CASSRTDTQYF.

This clonotype was seen at least ten times. V usage is TRBV19 and J usage is TRBJ2-5; TRBD2 agrees at 9 bases. Trimming took 7 bases from V and 5 from J; bases not matched to a gene: 11. This CDR3 region has 15 residues. Germline-derived CDR1 and CDR2 are LNHDA and SQIVND (reference sequence). CDR3: CASMDGGRAGETQYF. The CDR3 bases are TGTGCCAGTATGGATGGCGGGAGGGCCGGGGAGACCCAGTACTTC.

Within the sample, this clonotype is medium-sized. J is TRBJ2-7 and V is TRBV5-5; 9 positions match TRBD1. This CDR3 has 14 amino acids. With V trimmed by 2 bases and J by 4 bases, 4 bases remained unmatched. CDR1 is SGHKS and CDR2 is YYEKEE in the germline V gene (reference sequence). CDR3: CASSLQGAAYEQYF. The DNA of the CDR3 is TGTGCCAGCAGCTTACAGGGGGCGGCTTACGAGCAGTACTTC.

J is TRBJ2-1 and V is TRBV5-1, with D maybe TRBD2 (5 bases). The CDR3 is 16 residues long. Germline assignment: CDR1 SGHRS and CDR2 YFSETQ. Between the trimmed V and J ends, which lost 2 bases and 0 bases, there was a span of 12 bases. The CDR3 spells CASSLQTSSSYNEQFF. DNA for the CDR3: TGCGCCAGCAGCTTACAAACTAGTAGCTCCTACAATGAGCAGTTCTTC.

This clonotype was seen many times. The chain uses TRBV12-3 or TRBV12-4 and TRBJ1-2; 10 bases match TRBD1. This CDR3 is built from 14 residues. Losses at the gene ends were 2 bases for V and 7 bases for J; bases not matched to a gene: 4. The CDR3 sequence: CASSLRGQGPGYTF. The CDR3 nucleotides read TGTGCCAGCAGTTTAAGGGGACAGGGGCCTGGCTACACCTTC.

About this clonotype itself: One base away lies a much larger clone, so this may be a sequencing read error. CDR3: CSANPSFEREDHEQYF. The CDR3 DNA is TGCAGTGCTAACCCGAGTTTTGAGCGGGAGGACCACGAGCAGTACTTC. This chain connects TRBV20-1 to TRBJ2-7; 9 nucleotides align to TRBD2. Trimming at V came to 4 bases and at J to 5 bases, leaving 15 bases not matched to a gene. CDR3 size: 16 residues. CDR1 and CDR2 from the germline V gene are DFQATT and SNEGSKA (reference sequence).

This clonotype showed up just a few times. The chain carries TRBV20-1 and TRBJ1-1, with TRBD1 matching 8 bases. The germline V gene encodes CDR1 DFQATT and CDR2 SNEGSKA (reference sequence). Trimming removed 0 bases from V and 0 bases from J; junction bases left unmatched: 12. This CDR3 contains 18 residues. The CDR3 reads CSARDLHYLTGVNTEAFF. For the CDR3, the DNA is TGCAGTGCTAGAGACCTGCACTATCTGACAGGGGTGAACACTGAAGCTTTCTTT.

This clonotype came up many times. V is TRBV5-1 and J is TRBJ1-2; a possible D gene is TRBD1 (5 bases). The CDR3 consists of 14 residues. From germline, CDR1 is SGHRS and CDR2 YFSETQ. The V end was cut by 4 bases, the J end by 4 bases, with 14 bases between. CDR3: CASSTSQGGYGYTF. Written as DNA, the CDR3 is TGCGCCAGCAGCACGTCTCAGGGAGGCTATGGCTACACCTTC.

This clonotype was seen more than once but under ten times. Here the CDR3 DNA reads TGCAGTGCTAGTTACCGGACGAACACCGGGGAGCTGTTTTTT. It encodes CSASYRTNTGELFF. The chain combines TRBV20-1 with TRBJ2-2; no definite D call. Trimming removed 3 bases at V and 0 bases at J, with 8 bases between. Germline V lookup: CDR1 DFQATT, CDR2 SNEGSKA (reference sequence). The CDR3 totals 14 residues.

This clonotype appeared many times. The CDR3: CASSSLAATYEQYF. CDR3 DNA: TGTGCCAGCAGCTCCCTAGCGGCCACCTACGAGCAGTACTTC. This rearrangement joins TRBV7-9 to TRBJ2-7; TRBD2 aligns across 7 bases. J was trimmed by 2 bases and V by 4 bases; bases with no gene match: 5. Germline V gene lookup returns CDR1 SEHNR and CDR2 FQNEAQ (reference sequence). The CDR3 totals 14 residues.

This clonotype was detected many times. This sequence joins TRBV21-1 and TRBJ2-7; the table's D call, TRBD1, has no DNA check behind it. TRBV21-1 is a recognized pseudogene. The CDR3 sequence is 16 residues long. The CDR3 sequence is CASSKEGWTEIYEQYF. The CDR3 bases are TGTGCCAGCAGCAAAGAAGGATGGACAGAAATCTACGAGCAGTACTTC.

This clonotype came up many times. The chain carries TRBV7-2 and TRBJ1-5, with a possible D match to TRBD1 (5 bases). V gave up 5 bases and J gave up 2 bases, with 7 bases separating them. This CDR3 is built from 13 residues. Germline CDR1 and CDR2: SGHTA and FQGNSA. In DNA form, the CDR3 reads TGTGCCAGCAGCACGGGGGGCAATCAGCCCCAGCATTTT. Translated: CASSTGGNQPQHF.